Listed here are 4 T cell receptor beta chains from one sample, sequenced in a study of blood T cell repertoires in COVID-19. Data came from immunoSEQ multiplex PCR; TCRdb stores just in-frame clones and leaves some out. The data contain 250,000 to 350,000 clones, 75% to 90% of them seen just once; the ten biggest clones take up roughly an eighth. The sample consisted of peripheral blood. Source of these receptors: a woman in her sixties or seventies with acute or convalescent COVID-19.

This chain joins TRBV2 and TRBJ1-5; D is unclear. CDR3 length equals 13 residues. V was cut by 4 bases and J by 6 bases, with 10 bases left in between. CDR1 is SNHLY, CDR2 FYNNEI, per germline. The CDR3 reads CASSAQTSQPQHF. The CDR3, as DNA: TGTGCCAGCAGTGCCCAAACTAGTCAGCCCCAGCATTTT.

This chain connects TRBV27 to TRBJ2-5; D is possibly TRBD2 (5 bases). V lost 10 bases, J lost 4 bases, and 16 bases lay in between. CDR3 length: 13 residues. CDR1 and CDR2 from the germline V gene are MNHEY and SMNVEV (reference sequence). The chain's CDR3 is CATKGWELETQYF. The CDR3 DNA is TGTGCCACAAAAGGGTGGGAGTTAGAGACCCAGTACTTC.

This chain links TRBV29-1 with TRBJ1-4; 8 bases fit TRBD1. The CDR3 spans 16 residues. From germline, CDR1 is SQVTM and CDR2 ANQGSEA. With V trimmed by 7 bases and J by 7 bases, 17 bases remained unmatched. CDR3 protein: CSARIGQGVSGEKLFF. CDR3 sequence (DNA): TGCAGCGCTCGGATTGGACAGGGTGTGAGTGGTGAAAAACTGTTTTTT.

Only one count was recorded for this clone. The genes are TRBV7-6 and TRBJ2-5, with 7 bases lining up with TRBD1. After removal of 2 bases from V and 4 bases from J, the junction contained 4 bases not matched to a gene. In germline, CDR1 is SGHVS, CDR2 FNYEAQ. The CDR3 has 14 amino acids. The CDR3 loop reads CASSLRQGTETQYF. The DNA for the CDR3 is TGTGCCAGCAGCTTAAGACAGGGAACAGAGACCCAGTACTTC.